Below, 30 T cell receptor beta chains from the same sample are listed, as sequenced in a study of CD8+ T cells in alopecia areata (dated by TCRdb to about 2018). The time point label, as the study defines it: baseline before oral tofacitinib. The library was produced with the immunoSEQ multiplex PCR assay. RNA was extracted from all samples and reverse transcribed into cDNA, which served as template for TCR sequencing. Here the immuneACCESS table is served through TCRdb, limited to in-frame sequences with V and J called. Missing clones are a known gap in these copies; in checked studies unresolved V genes cover under half, and the rest lacks a known reason. Within this sample are 160,000 or so clones, with around half of them counted one time only. The leading ten clones occupy approximately 19% of the sample. Sequencing was performed on CD8+ T cells sorted from blood, taken at week 0. Receptors were obtained from a human donor with alopecia areata.

In this sample, this clone turned up a few times. The chain recombines TRBV7-2 with TRBJ2-1; weak D call: TRBD1 (8 bases). V lost 1 base and J 10 bases, leaving 11 bases between the germline ends. The CDR3 consists of 13 residues. Germline loops: CDR1 SGHTA, CDR2 FQGNSA. As DNA, the CDR3 is TGTGCCAGCAGCTTAGACAGGGGGGGGGAGCAGTTCTTC. Protein product: CASSLDRGGEQFF.

The chain carries TRBV5-1 and TRBJ2-2; D call uncertain. Germline V gene data show CDR1 as SGHRS and CDR2 as YFSETQ. V dropped 1 base and J dropped 5 bases, with 6 bases sitting between them. The CDR3 covers 13 residues. CDR3 DNA sequence: TGCGCCAGCAGCTTGTACGGGACCGGGGAGCTGTTTTTT. Translated: CASSLYGTGELFF.

This clone was found a few times. V usage is TRBV19 and J usage is TRBJ1-2; D not certain. The V and J ends lost 5 bases and 6 bases respectively, with 13 bases between them. The length of the CDR3 is 13 residues. Germline lookup yields CDR1 LNHDA and CDR2 SQIVND (reference sequence). The CDR3 nucleotides are TGTGCCAGTAGTGCCGAGACCGCTGATGGCTACACCTTC. Amino acid sequence: CASSAETADGYTF.

This chain connects TRBV4-2 to TRBJ1-5; 11 bases are shared with TRBD1. V lost 0 bases and J lost 7; bases outside the gene matches: 5. The CDR3 is 16 residues long. The germline V gene has CDR1 LGHNA and CDR2 YNFKEQ. In nucleotides, the CDR3 is TGTGCCAGCAGCCAAGAGAGGACAGGGGGCGCGCAGCCCCAGCATTTT. Translated: CASSQERTGGAQPQHF.

V is TRBV27 and J is TRBJ1-2; D may be TRBD1 (6 bases). CDR1 MNHEY and CDR2 SMNVEV come from the germline V gene (reference sequence). V lost 6 bases and J 5 bases, leaving 22 bases between the germline ends. There are 16 residues in the CDR3. The CDR3 nucleotides read TGTGCCAGCAGCATTTTAGGTCGGGGGCGCCGGTATGGCTACACCTTC. Protein: CASSILGRGRRYGYTF.

This clone was counted between two and nine times. The same CDR3 arises from other DNA sequences in this sample as well. This chain connects TRBV19 to TRBJ1-2; D gene ambiguous. The CDR3 covers 12 residues. The germline gives CDR1 LNHDA, CDR2 SQIVND (reference sequence). V was cut by 3 bases and J by 3 bases, with 5 bases left in between. The CDR3 loop is CASSIGDYGYTF. The CDR3 nucleotides read TGTGCCAGTAGTATTGGAGACTATGGCTACACCTTC.

The J gene is TRBJ2-7, the V gene TRBV29-1; D is undetermined. Germline CDR1 is SQVTM and CDR2 is ANQGSEA. Trimming cost V 3 bases and J 0 bases, with 12 bases left between them. CDR3 length equals 14 residues. CDR3 sequence (DNA): TGCAGCGTTGATTCTCCCGAAAGCTCCTACGAGCAGTACTTC. Its translation: CSVDSPESSYEQYF.

The genes are TRBV29-1 and TRBJ1-2; perhaps TRBD1 as D (5 bases). V dropped 1 base and J dropped 7 bases, with 16 bases sitting between them. CDR3 length: 14 residues. The germline V gene has CDR1 SQVTM and CDR2 ANQGSEA. The CDR3 bases are TGCAGCGTTGAAGGCTCGGGGCTTTGGGGTGGCTACACCTTC. It codes for CSVEGSGLWGGYTF.

In regard to this clone: A junction boundary mismatches the germline segment, possibly from a read error. The chain joins TRBV11-2 to TRBJ2-3; the D gene is possibly TRBD1 (5 bases). Germline V gene data show CDR1 as SGHAT and CDR2 as FQNNGV. CDR3 length: 15 residues. Written as DNA, the CDR3 is TGCGCCAGCAGCCAAGATTGGGGCAGCACAGATACGCAGTATTTT. Translating gives CASSQDWGSTDTQYF.

The chain carries TRBV30 and TRBJ1-2, with 8 positions matching TRBD1. Germline assignment: CDR1 GTSNPN and CDR2 SVGIG (reference sequence). The CDR3 contains 12 residues. J was trimmed by 6 bases and V by 3 bases; bases with no gene match: 3. This chain's CDR3 is CAWSQGADGYTF. The CDR3 DNA reads as TGTGCCTGGAGCCAGGGGGCTGATGGCTACACCTTC. Full variable domain (rest looked up from reference TRBV30 and TRBJ1-2): SQTIHQWPATLVQPVGSPLSLECTVEGTSNPNLYWYRQAAGRGLQLLFYSVGIGQISSEVPQNLSASRPQDRQFILSSKKLLLSDSGFYLCAWSQGADGYTFGSGTRLTVV.

A few counts support this clone. This clone may be a read error of a much larger clone one base away. The rearrangement joins TRBV27 to TRBJ2-2; D gene unclear. V lost 5 bases and J 4 bases, leaving 2 bases between the germline ends. Germline-derived CDR1 and CDR2 are MNHEY and SMNVEV (reference sequence). CDR3 size: 11 residues. The CDR3 sequence is CASSATGELFF. CDR3 DNA sequence: TGTGCCAGCAGTGCCACCGGGGAGCTGTTTTTT.

The rearrangement joins TRBV27 to TRBJ1-6; tentative D call: TRBD1 (6 bases). CDR1 and CDR2 (germline): MNHEY, SMNVEV (reference sequence). Trimming took off 8 bases at V and 5 bases at J, with 13 bases between the two ends. This CDR3 spans 14 amino acids. The CDR3 loop is CASARGADNSPLHF. Written as DNA, the CDR3 is TGTGCCAGCGCCAGGGGCGCAGATAATTCACCCCTCCACTTT.

This clone was found a few times. Other nucleotide sequences in the sample specify the same CDR3. J is TRBJ1-6 and V is TRBV13; D is unresolved. Trimming took off 3 bases at V and 7 bases at J, with 4 bases between the two ends. CDR3 size: 12 residues. Per germline, CDR1 PRHDT and CDR2 FYEKMQ (reference sequence). CDR3 sequence reads: CASSLGNSPLHF. The CDR3 DNA is TGTGCCAGCAGCTTGGGGAATTCACCCCTCCACTTT.

This clone was counted a few times. The chain uses TRBV14 and TRBJ2-3; D remains ambiguous. The CDR3 runs 14 residues. CDR1 is SGHDN, CDR2 FVKESK, per germline. Trimming pared 0 bases from V and 2 bases from J, leaving 6 bases between. CDR3 nucleotides: TGTGCCAGCAGCCAAGATGCCTCCACAGATACGCAGTATTTT. Protein: CASSQDASTDTQYF.

V usage is TRBV30 and J usage is TRBJ1-1; perhaps TRBD1 as D (6 bases). V was trimmed by 7 bases and J by 7 bases, leaving 22 bases between them. The germline V gene has CDR1 GTSNPN and CDR2 SVGIG (reference sequence). This CDR3 has 14 amino acids. The CDR3 reads CALRGNLGMGEAFF. The CDR3 nucleotides are TGTGCCTTAAGGGGGAATTTGGGTATGGGTGAAGCTTTCTTT.

This chain links TRBV4-1 with TRBJ1-1; 10 nucleotides align to TRBD1. The trim removed 4 bases at V and 7 bases at J, leaving 9 bases unmatched. CDR1 MGHRA and CDR2 YSYEKL come from the germline V gene. The CDR3 has 15 residues. The CDR3 is CASSLRTGGAIEAFF. DNA for the CDR3: TGCGCCAGCAGCCTCCGGACAGGGGGGGCGATTGAAGCTTTCTTT.

The V and J genes are TRBV30 and TRBJ2-6; possible D gene TRBD1, 5 bases. V lost 3 bases to trimming and J lost 0 bases, with 9 bases between them. CDR1 and CDR2 from the germline V gene are GTSNPN and SVGIG (reference sequence). The CDR3 spans 15 residues. CDR3 nucleotide sequence: TGTGCCTGGAGCAGACAGAGCTCTGGGGCCAACGTCCTGACTTTC. Amino acids: CAWSRQSSGANVLTF.

The chain employs TRBV30 and TRBJ2-2, with D hard to call. CDR1 and CDR2 from the germline V gene are GTSNPN and SVGIG (reference sequence). V shed 0 bases and J shed 3 bases, with 8 bases lying between them. This CDR3 is built from 14 residues. CDR3 sequence (DNA): TGTGCCTGGAGTGTACAGACTTACACCGGGGAGCTGTTTTTT. It translates to CAWSVQTYTGELFF.

The rearrangement links TRBV30 to TRBJ2-1; a weak D match, TRBD1 (5 bases). This CDR3 comprises 14 residues. With 2 bases removed from V and 6 bases from J, the gap between germline ends came to 14 bases. In germline, CDR1 is GTSNPN, CDR2 SVGIG (reference sequence). As DNA, the CDR3 is TGTGCCTGGAGTTGGGGCCTAGATGGCAATGAGCAGTTCTTC. Its protein is CAWSWGLDGNEQFF.

The V and J genes are TRBV5-6 and TRBJ1-6; D perhaps matches TRBD1 (6 bases). Germline CDR1 SGHDT, CDR2 YYEEEE. The CDR3 covers 14 residues. Between the trimmed V and J ends, which lost 4 bases and 7 bases, there was a span of 12 bases. The CDR3 nucleotides are TGTGCCAGCAGCCCAGGGGCCGTAAATTCACCCCTCCACTTT. It specifies CASSPGAVNSPLHF.

This chain connects TRBV27 to TRBJ2-7; D tentatively reads TRBD1 or TRBD2 (5 bases each). The CDR3 length is 14 residues. Germline values: CDR1 MNHEY, CDR2 SMNVEV (reference sequence). With 10 bases removed from V and 3 bases from J, the gap between germline ends came to 19 bases. Here the CDR3 DNA reads TGTGCCACCTCCCTACGGCCGGGGCACTACGAGCAGTACTTC. Translation: CATSLRPGHYEQYF.

The J gene is TRBJ2-3, the V gene TRBV5-8; D gene unclear. The V end was cut by 5 bases, the J end by 6 bases, with 13 bases between. The CDR3 has 13 amino acids. Germline V lookup: CDR1 SGHTS, CDR2 YDEGEE. The CDR3 region is CASSPSPDDTQYF. The CDR3 nucleotides are TGTGCCAGCAGTCCGAGCCCGGACGATACGCAGTATTTT.

The chain is built from TRBV29-1 and TRBJ1-2; D uncertain. V was pared by 3 bases and J by 7 bases, with 3 bases between. Germline loops: CDR1 SQVTM, CDR2 ANQGSEA. The CDR3 contains 9 residues. The CDR3 bases are TGCAGCGTTGACAGTGGCTACACCTTC. It encodes CSVDSGYTF.

This rearrangement joins TRBV10-3 to TRBJ1-5, with D hard to call. CDR1 is ENHRY, CDR2 SYGVKD, per germline. With 2 bases removed from V and 0 bases from J, the gap between germline ends came to 2 bases. CDR3 length equals 13 residues. CDR3 DNA sequence: TGTGCCATCAGTGAGGGTAGCAATCAGCCCCAGCATTTT. Its translation is CAISEGSNQPQHF.

This clone was counted a few times. This rearrangement joins TRBV29-1 to TRBJ2-5; 8 nucleotides line up with TRBD1. This CDR3 spans 11 amino acids. V shed 6 bases, J shed 5 bases, and the junction held 2 bases outside the gene matches. Germline V lookup: CDR1 SQVTM, CDR2 ANQGSEA. CDR3 sequence: CSVYRGETQYF. The CDR3, as DNA: TGCAGCGTCTACAGGGGGGAGACCCAGTACTTC.

V is TRBV11-1 and J is TRBJ2-7; weak D call: TRBD1 (5 bases). This CDR3 contains 14 residues. Germline CDR1 and CDR2: SGHAT and FQDESV (reference sequence). The V and J ends lost 1 base and 4 bases respectively, with 11 bases between them. CDR3 region: CASSLDTGRYEQYF. CDR3 sequence (DNA): TGTGCCAGCAGCTTAGATACAGGTCGGTACGAGCAGTACTTC.

The rearrangement uses TRBV7-9 and TRBJ2-1; the D call may be TRBD1 or TRBD2 (6 bases each). Germline lookup yields CDR1 SEHNR and CDR2 FQNEAQ (reference sequence). This CDR3 has 17 amino acids. Trimming removed 4 bases from V and 5 bases from J, with 21 bases in between. The CDR3 DNA follows: TGTGCCAGCAGCTCGCGCGACGGGGGACAAGCTCACAATGAGCAGTTCTTC. This encodes CASSSRDGGQAHNEQFF.

The rearrangement links TRBV5-6 to TRBJ1-2, with D unclear. In germline, CDR1 is SGHDT, CDR2 YYEEEE. The CDR3 runs to 11 residues. Trimming removed 0 bases at V and 3 bases at J, with 0 bases between. The CDR3 here is CASSLDYGYTF. CDR3 nucleotides: TGTGCCAGCAGCTTGGACTATGGCTACACCTTC. Based on the CDR3 plus reference TRBV5-6 and TRBJ1-2, the full variable domain is DAGVTQSPTHLIKTRGQQVTLRCSPKSGHDTVSWYQQALGQGPQFIFQYYEEEERQRGNFPDRFSGHQFPNYSSELNVNALLLGDSALYLCASSLDYGYTFGSGTRLTVV.

Remarks on this clone: Distinct nucleotide sequences in the sample also encode this CDR3. The gene calls are TRBV6-5 and TRBJ2-7; 8 bases match TRBD1. CDR1 MNHEY and CDR2 SVGAGI come from the germline V gene. The V segment lost 3 bases and the J segment 3 bases; nucleotides outside the gene matches: 4. This CDR3 has 14 residues. CDR3 region: CASSYGQGGYEQYF. Written as DNA, the CDR3 is TGTGCCAGCAGTTATGGACAGGGCGGCTACGAGCAGTACTTC.

This clone was picked up a small number of times. The rearrangement uses TRBV9 and TRBJ2-7; D gene unclear. The CDR3 consists of 14 residues. Germline CDR1 reads SGDLS; CDR2 reads YYNGEE. V was shortened by 1 base and J by 2 bases, with 10 bases between the two germline ends. CDR3: CASSVSFSPYEQYF. CDR3 sequence (DNA): TGTGCCAGCAGCGTAAGTTTCAGTCCCTACGAGCAGTACTTC.